Below, one T cell receptor (beta chain) is given with its context. Its matching antigen is unknown. This specimen comes from a study of beta chain features in type 1 diabetes. Study observations and caveats: Type 1 diabetes patients showed a moderate but significant shortening of TCRB CDR3s in all four CD4+ subsets. The naive, central memory and Treg TCRB repertoires looked more alike in patients than they did in healthy donors. A pattern of fewer insertions and more deletions at VDJ junctions was seen in type 1 diabetes patients. The study notes PCR might favor shorter templates equally in patients and controls.

Reverse transcribing all isolated RNA meant expressed TCRB transcripts were sequenced. Approximately 4 million reads on average were seen across naive, central memory and regulatory T cell samples. Libraries were prepared by immunoSEQ multiplex PCR; TCRdb keeps only in-frame clonotypes and omits some of them. The sample has approximately 150,000 clones, about 63% seen once; the top ten hold approximately 0.089%. Per germline, CDR1 LGHNA and CDR2 YSLEER. This CDR3 contains 16 residues. The junction had 4 bases not matched to a gene; V was cut back by 0 bases and J by 2 bases. The receptor comes from a man aged 30-40 years with type 1 diabetes. The V gene is TRBV4-3, the J gene TRBJ1-5; TRBD1 matches at 7 bases. The sample comprised naive CD4+ T cells from blood. CDR3 in DNA: TGCGCCAGCAGCCAAGATAGGGGGACAGGCAATCAGCCCCAGCATTTT. Translated: CASSQDRGTGNQPQHF.